A selection of T cell receptor beta chains follows, all from one sample in a study of naive and memory T cell subsets. One entry per CDR3 protein, called by TCRdb with MiXCR from the UMI-ligation and nested PCR reads. The sample lists tens of thousands of distinct CDR3 sequences; approximately 6.5% were seen once. The source material was central memory CD4+ T cells from blood. Receptor source: a human donor in good health. Each CDR3 is given with its conserved first and last residue. D genes are given only for firm matches. For some rows the clone size is stated as once, few or many, or as a class when expanded; others skip it.

D gene: .
J gene: TRBJ1-2
clone size: many
V gene: TRBV5-1
CDR3 DNA: TGCGCCAGCAGCTCTGTGAACAACTATGGCTACACCTTC
CDR3 protein: CASSSVNNYGYTF

D gene: .
J gene: TRBJ2-1
clone size: .
V gene: TRBV6-5
CDR3 DNA: TGTGCCAGCAGTCAAGGTAGGGAGCAGTTCTTC
CDR3 protein: CASSQGREQFF

D gene: .
J gene: TRBJ2-1
clone size: many
V gene: TRBV7-2
CDR3 DNA: TGTGCCAGCAGCTTAAGGGCTGGGTACAATGAGCAGTTCTTC
CDR3 protein: CASSLRAGYNEQFF

D gene: TRBD1
J gene: TRBJ1-1
clone size: .
V gene: TRBV6-2/TRBV6-3
CDR3 DNA: TGTGCCACCCGACAGGGCACTGAAGCTTTCTTT
CDR3 protein: CATRQGTEAFF

D gene: .
J gene: TRBJ2-7
clone size: .
V gene: TRBV11-2
CDR3 DNA: TGTGCCAGCAGCTCACTAGCACCCCCTCGGGACGAGCAGTACTTC
CDR3 protein: CASSSLAPPRDEQYF

D gene: TRBD2
J gene: TRBJ2-5
clone size: many
V gene: TRBV6-2/TRBV6-3
CDR3 DNA: TGTGCCAGCATGGCTAGCGGGCAAGAGACCCAGTACTTC
CDR3 protein: CASMASGQETQYF

D gene: .
J gene: TRBJ1-6
clone size: few
V gene: TRBV3-1
CDR3 DNA: TGTGCCAGCAGCCAATCACGTACAGGGAATTCACCCCTCCACTTT
CDR3 protein: CASSQSRTGNSPLHF

D gene: .
J gene: TRBJ2-7
clone size: .
V gene: TRBV18
CDR3 DNA: TGTGCCAGCTCACCTTTGCTACAGGGCTTGTACGAGCAGTACTTC
CDR3 protein: CASSPLLQGLYEQYF

D gene: .
J gene: TRBJ1-5
clone size: .
V gene: TRBV28
CDR3 DNA: TGTGCCAGCAGCCACGGGGGGGAATATCAGCCCCAGCATTTT
CDR3 protein: CASSHGGEYQPQHF

D gene: .
J gene: TRBJ2-7
clone size: few
V gene: TRBV6-2/TRBV6-3
CDR3 DNA: TGTGCCAGCAGCATGACTGGAGGGAACGAGCAGTACTTC
CDR3 protein: CASSMTGGNEQYF

D gene: TRBD2
J gene: TRBJ2-5
clone size: many
V gene: TRBV20-1
CDR3 DNA: TGCAGTGCCGAAGGCGGGAGGGCCTTGAAGGAGACCCAGTACTTC
CDR3 protein: CSAEGGRALKETQYF

D gene: .
J gene: TRBJ2-3
clone size: many
V gene: TRBV20-1
CDR3 DNA: TGCAGTGCTGGCACAGGAAAGGGCACGCAGTATTTT
CDR3 protein: CSAGTGKGTQYF

D gene: TRBD1
J gene: TRBJ1-4
clone size: .
V gene: TRBV4-2
CDR3 DNA: TGTGCCAGCAGCCAGTACGGGACAGGGGAAGAAAAACTGTTTTTT
CDR3 protein: CASSQYGTGEEKLFF

D gene: .
J gene: TRBJ2-1
clone size: few
V gene: TRBV7-2
CDR3 DNA: TGTGCCAGCAAGGACTCCGCGGTTTACAATGAGCAGTTCTTC
CDR3 protein: CASKDSAVYNEQFF

D gene: .
J gene: TRBJ1-5
clone size: many
V gene: TRBV12-3/TRBV12-4
CDR3 DNA: TGTGCCAGCAGCCTCCAGGCGAGCAATCAGCCCCAGCATTTT
CDR3 protein: CASSLQASNQPQHF

D gene: .
J gene: TRBJ1-3
clone size: many
V gene: TRBV7-2
CDR3 DNA: TGTGCCAGCAGCTTATCTATTCCTGGAAACACCATATATTTT
CDR3 protein: CASSLSIPGNTIYF

D gene: .
J gene: TRBJ2-6
clone size: many
V gene: TRBV7-8
CDR3 DNA: TGTGCCAGCAGCAGGTGGGGAGGCTCTGGGGCCAACGTCCTGACTTTC
CDR3 protein: CASSRWGGSGANVLTF

D gene: .
J gene: TRBJ1-2
clone size: .
V gene: TRBV14
CDR3 DNA: TGTGCCAGCAGCCTATATCTTGAGAGCTCTGGCTACACCTTC
CDR3 protein: CASSLYLESSGYTF

D gene: .
J gene: TRBJ1-4
clone size: .
V gene: TRBV5-1
CDR3 DNA: TGCGCCAGCAGCTTGGAAGGACCCCCTAATGAAAAACTGTTTTTT
CDR3 protein: CASSLEGPPNEKLFF

D gene: .
J gene: TRBJ2-5
clone size: few
V gene: TRBV3-1
CDR3 DNA: TGTGCCAGCCTTTCCCCCAGAGAGACCCAGTACTTC
CDR3 protein: CASLSPRETQYF

D gene: TRBD1
J gene: TRBJ2-7
clone size: few
V gene: TRBV6-5
CDR3 DNA: TGTGCCAGCAGAAATATTGGACAGGGAAAGGCCGAGCAGTACTTC
CDR3 protein: CASRNIGQGKAEQYF

D gene: .
J gene: TRBJ1-2
clone size: many
V gene: TRBV4-2
CDR3 DNA: TGTGCCAGCAGCCAAGATGCCTCCTGGCAGACAATTAACTATGGCTACACCTTC
CDR3 protein: CASSQDASWQTINYGYTF

D gene: .
J gene: TRBJ2-6
clone size: many
V gene: TRBV5-1
CDR3 DNA: TGCGCCAGCAGCAGGGGAGCGTCTGGGGCCAACGTCCTGACTTTC
CDR3 protein: CASSRGASGANVLTF

D gene: TRBD2
J gene: TRBJ2-4
clone size: few
V gene: TRBV5-1
CDR3 DNA: TGCGCCAGCAGCTGGGGCGGTCTAGCGGAGGGAGCCAAAAACATTCAGTACTTC
CDR3 protein: CASSWGGLAEGAKNIQYF

D gene: .
J gene: TRBJ1-1
clone size: .
V gene: TRBV29-1
CDR3 DNA: TGCAGCGTTGTCCGGGAAATGAACACTGAAGCTTTCTTT
CDR3 protein: CSVVREMNTEAFF

D gene: .
J gene: TRBJ1-2
clone size: many
V gene: TRBV20-1
CDR3 DNA: TGCAGTGCTAGAGTGGCCAGAAGTAACTATGGCTACACCTTC
CDR3 protein: CSARVARSNYGYTF

D gene: .
J gene: TRBJ1-6
clone size: few
V gene: TRBV20-1
CDR3 DNA: TGCAGTGCTAGCGCGGTAGGGGATAATTCACCCCTCCACTTT
CDR3 protein: CSASAVGDNSPLHF

D gene: TRBD1
J gene: TRBJ2-2
clone size: .
V gene: TRBV5-1
CDR3 DNA: TGCGCCAGCACCCGGGACAGGGGGGCCACCGGGGAGCTGTTTTTT
CDR3 protein: CASTRDRGATGELFF